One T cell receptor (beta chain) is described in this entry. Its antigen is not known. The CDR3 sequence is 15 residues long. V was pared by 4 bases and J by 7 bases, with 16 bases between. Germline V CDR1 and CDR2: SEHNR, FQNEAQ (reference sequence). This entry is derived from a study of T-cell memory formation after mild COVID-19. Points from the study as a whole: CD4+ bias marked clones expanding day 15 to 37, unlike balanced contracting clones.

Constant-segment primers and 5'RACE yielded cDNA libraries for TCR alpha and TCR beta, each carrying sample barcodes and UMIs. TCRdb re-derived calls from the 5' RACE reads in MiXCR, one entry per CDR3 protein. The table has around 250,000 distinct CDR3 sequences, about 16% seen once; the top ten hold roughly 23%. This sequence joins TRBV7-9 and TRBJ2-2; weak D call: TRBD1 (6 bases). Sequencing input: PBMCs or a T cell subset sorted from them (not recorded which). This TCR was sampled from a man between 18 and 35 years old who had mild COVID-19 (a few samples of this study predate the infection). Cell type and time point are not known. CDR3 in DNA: TGTGCCAGCAGCTGGGACACTACACGGGGCGGGGAGCTGTTTTTT. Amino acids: CASSWDTTRGGELFF.